This T cell receptor beta chain was documented in a study of cytomegalovirus exposure and HLA in healthy donors. Germline V gives CDR1 MNHEY, CDR2 SMNVEV (reference sequence). Trimming took off 3 bases at V and 0 bases at J, with 12 bases between the two ends. This CDR3 region has 15 residues. PCR primers comprised 60 Vbeta and 13 Jbeta primers. Sequencing was performed with immunoSEQ multiplex PCR; in TCRdb, only in-frame clones are kept and a portion is missing. Among roughly 100,000 clones listed, over 75% were seen once. By sample share, this clone is medium-sized. The chain uses TRBV27 and TRBJ2-7; D gene unclear. Sequences were obtained from PBMCs. The TCR was taken from a man aged 25 to 40 in good health and CMV-seropositive. CDR3 in DNA: TGTGCCAGCAGTTTGGCGGTCTCTAGCTCCTACGAGCAGTACTTC. Protein product: CASSLAVSSSYEQYF.